The clone carrying this T cell receptor (beta chain) was observed a few times. A second PCR, run for about 7 to 11 cycles, used a sample-barcoded 5' primer plus a J-beta primer mix. Each CDR3 protein gets one entry after TCRdb re-called the 5' RACE reads with MiXCR. The sample has 1.8 million or so distinct CDR3 sequences, around 40% seen once. This sample was taken from a study of blood T cells in healthy people across ages. V trimming: 6 bases; J trimming: 0 bases; junction bases outside the gene matches: 8. From germline, CDR1 is DFQATT and CDR2 SNEGSKA (reference sequence). The CDR3 spans 17 residues.

The V gene is TRBV20-1, the J gene TRBJ2-1; 13 nucleotides match TRBD2. The material sequenced was blood. The TCR sequence derives from a human donor in good health. The CDR3 nucleotides read TGCAGTGCGATCACTAGCGGGGGGGTTCGCTCCTACAATGAGCAGTTCTTC. Amino acid sequence: CSAITSGGVRSYNEQFF.